This T cell receptor (beta chain) was recorded in a study of blood T cell repertoires in COVID-19. The germline V gene encodes CDR1 MNHEY and CDR2 SVGEGT. V lost 1 base, J lost 5 bases, and 8 bases lay in between. CDR3 length: 13 amino acids. Sequencing was performed with immunoSEQ multiplex PCR; in TCRdb, only in-frame clones are kept and a portion is missing. In the table there are over 120,000 clones, approximately 85% of which are singletons. The sequencing input was peripheral blood. The chain joins TRBV6-2 or TRBV6-3 to TRBJ2-5; no clear D gene. The TCR was taken from a human donor with acute or convalescent COVID-19. The donor label of this sample is uncertain. The CDR3 nucleotides read TGTGCCAGCAGTTACTGGGCCCTGGAGACCCAGTACTTC. Translated: CASSYWALETQYF.